The sample holds a few counts of the clone carrying this TCR beta chain. Its antigen is not identified. This entry is derived from a study of Tregs in tolerant kidney transplant recipients. Study-level points and caveats: Biological reproducibility was not directly addressed, but technical replication error appeared minimal. Few patients were studied, so findings need validation in larger groups. The most relevant donor-specific Treg TCRbeta repertoire apparently came from expansion with activated donor B cells.

The V gene's germline CDR1 is MNHNS and CDR2 SASEGT. With 8 bases removed from V and 1 base from J, the gap between germline ends came to 17 bases. This CDR3 spans 15 amino acids. Libraries were prepared by immunoSEQ multiplex PCR; TCRdb keeps only in-frame clonotypes and omits some of them. The sample lists roughly 70,000 clones; roughly 89% were seen once. The rearrangement links TRBV6-1 to TRBJ1-1; D remains unclear. This clonotype originated in a human donor in good health. Sequencing was performed on CD4+ T cells from blood. As DNA, the CDR3 is TGTGCCAGCTCGGCAGCCGCATCGGGGAACACTGAAGCTTTCTTT. It encodes CASSAAASGNTEAFF.